This T cell receptor beta chain was obtained from a study of identical twins' blood T cells. TCRdb processed the 5' RACE reads anew with MiXCR; each CDR3 protein has one entry. The sample lists a few hundred thousand distinct CDR3 sequences, roughly 30% occurring once. Trimming took off 6 bases at V and 7 bases at J, with 15 bases between the two ends. This CDR3 comprises 13 residues. The sample comprised PBMCs. This TCR came from a woman between 18 and 55 years old in good health. V usage is TRBV12-3 or TRBV12-4 and J usage is TRBJ1-1; possibly TRBD1 for D (5 bases). CDR3 coding DNA: TGTGCCAGCAGAATCAAGACAGTCAGTGAAGCTTTCTTT. The encoded protein is CASRIKTVSEAFF.